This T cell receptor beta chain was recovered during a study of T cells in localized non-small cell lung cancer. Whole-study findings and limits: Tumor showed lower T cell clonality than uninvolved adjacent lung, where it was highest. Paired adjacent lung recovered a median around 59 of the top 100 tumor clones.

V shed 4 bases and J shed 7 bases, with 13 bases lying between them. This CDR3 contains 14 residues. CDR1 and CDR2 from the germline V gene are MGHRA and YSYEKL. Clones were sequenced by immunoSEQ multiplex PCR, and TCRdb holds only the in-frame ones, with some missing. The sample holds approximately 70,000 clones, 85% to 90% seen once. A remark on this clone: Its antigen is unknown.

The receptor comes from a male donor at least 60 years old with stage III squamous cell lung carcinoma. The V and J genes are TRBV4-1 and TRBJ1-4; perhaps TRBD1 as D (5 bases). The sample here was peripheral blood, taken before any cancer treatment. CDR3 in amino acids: CASSLRGKGEKLFF. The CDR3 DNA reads TGCGCCAGCAGCCTGCGGGGGAAAGGTGAAAAACTGTTTTTT.